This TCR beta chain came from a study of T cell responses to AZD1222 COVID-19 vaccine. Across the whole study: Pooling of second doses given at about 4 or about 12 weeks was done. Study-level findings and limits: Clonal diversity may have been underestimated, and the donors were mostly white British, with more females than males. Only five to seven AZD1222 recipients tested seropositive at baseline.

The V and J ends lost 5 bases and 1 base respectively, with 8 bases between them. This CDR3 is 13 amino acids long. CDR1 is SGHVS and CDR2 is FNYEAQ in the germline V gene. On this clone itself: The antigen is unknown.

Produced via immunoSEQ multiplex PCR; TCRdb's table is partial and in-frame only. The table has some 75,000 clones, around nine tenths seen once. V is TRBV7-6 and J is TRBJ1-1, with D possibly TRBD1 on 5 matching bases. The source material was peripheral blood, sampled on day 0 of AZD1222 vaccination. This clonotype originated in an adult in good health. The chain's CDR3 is CASSQDRNTEAFF. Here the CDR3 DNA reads TGTGCCAGCAGCCAAGACAGGAACACTGAAGCTTTCTTT. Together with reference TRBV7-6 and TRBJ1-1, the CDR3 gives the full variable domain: GAGVSQSPRYKVTKRGQDVALRCDPISGHVSLYWYRQALGQGPEFLTYFNYEAQQDKSGLPNDRFSAERPEGSISTLTIQRTEQRDSAMYRCASSQDRNTEAFFGQGTRLTVV.